The clone carrying this T cell receptor beta chain was seen a handful of times. The table came from immunoSEQ multiplex PCR; TCRdb's copy has only in-frame clones and leaves some out. The sample has almost 200,000 clones, roughly 80% seen once; the top ten hold around 0.93%. These data are taken from a study of blood T cell repertoires in COVID-19. The CDR3 is 13 residues long. CDR1 SGHAT and CDR2 FQNNGV come from the germline V gene. Trimming removed 5 bases at V and 8 bases at J, with 15 bases between. The sequenced sample was peripheral blood. This clonotype was obtained from a man between 60 and 75 years old with COVID-19, enrolled during active disease. J is TRBJ1-2 and V is TRBV11-2, with no clear D. The chain's CDR3 is CASSITEIKGYTF. Written as DNA, the CDR3 is TGTGCCAGCAGCATAACAGAGATAAAGGGCTACACCTTC.